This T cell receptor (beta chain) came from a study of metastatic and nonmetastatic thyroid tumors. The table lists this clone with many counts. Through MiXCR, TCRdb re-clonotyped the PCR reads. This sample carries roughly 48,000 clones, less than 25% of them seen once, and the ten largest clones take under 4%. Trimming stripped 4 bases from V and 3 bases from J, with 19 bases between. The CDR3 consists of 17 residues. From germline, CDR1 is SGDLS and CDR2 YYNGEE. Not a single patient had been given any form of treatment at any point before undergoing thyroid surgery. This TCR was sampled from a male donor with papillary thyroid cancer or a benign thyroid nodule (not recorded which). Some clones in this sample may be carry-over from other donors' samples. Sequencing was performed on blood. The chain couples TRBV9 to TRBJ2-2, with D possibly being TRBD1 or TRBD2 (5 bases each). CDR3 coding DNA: TGTGCCAGCAGCCCCGCCGTGGGGACCTTCCACACCGGGGAGCTGTTTTTT. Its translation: CASSPAVGTFHTGELFF.